This T cell receptor (beta chain) was obtained from a study of blood T cells in healthy people across ages. Study information: About one barcoded beta molecule per two T cells came from capture by template switching.

This clonotype was picked up many times. A sample-barcoded 5' primer and a J-beta primer mix were used in a second PCR of about 7 to 11 cycles. TCRdb re-called the 5' RACE reads through MiXCR, storing one row per CDR3 protein. The repertoire consists of about 700,000 distinct CDR3 sequences, with about 30% occurring once and the leading ten covering 15% to 19%. The V end was cut by 1 base, the J end by 4 bases, with 7 bases between. CDR3 size: 14 residues. CDR1 SNHLY and CDR2 FYNNEI come from the germline V gene. The amount of total RNA extracted per sample was at least 6 micrograms. The V gene is TRBV2, the J gene TRBJ1-4; the D gene is possibly TRBD1 (5 bases). Sequences were obtained from blood. The TCR sequence derives from an elderly woman in good health. CDR3 in DNA: TGTGCCAGCAGTGAAGGACAGATTAATGAAAAACTGTTTTTT. It specifies CASSEGQINEKLFF. The full variable domain, with the rest looked up from reference TRBV2 and TRBJ1-4, is EPEVTQTPSHQVTQMGQEVILRCVPISNHLYFYWYRQILGQKVEFLVSFYNNEISEKSEIFDDQFSVERPDGSNFTLKIRSTKLEDSAMYFCASSEGQINEKLFFGSGTQLSVL.